This T cell receptor beta chain was observed in a study of OX40 agonist ivuxolimab in advanced cancers. Sequencing was performed with immunoSEQ multiplex PCR; in TCRdb, only in-frame clones are kept and a portion is missing. Of roughly 43,000 clones in the sample, around 89% are singletons; the top ten hold about 10%. Trimming pared 5 bases from V and 5 bases from J, leaving 13 bases between. CDR1 is SGHNT and CDR2 is YENEEA in the germline V gene. The CDR3 is 14 amino acids. The clonotype comes from an adult with an advanced solid tumor such as melanoma, head and neck, liver or kidney cancer. The chain has TRBV11-3 and TRBJ2-1; D uncertain. Sequences were derived from CD4+ or CD8+ T cells sorted from blood, sampled in a trial of the OX40 agonist ivuxolimab. CDR3: CASSPTGNDNEQFF. The CDR3 region has the DNA TGTGCCAGCAGCCCGACCGGCAATGACAATGAGCAGTTCTTC.